This T cell receptor (beta chain) was recovered during a study of patients and donors after allogeneic stem cell transplantation. This clonotype was counted only a few times. This CDR3 spans 16 amino acids. Germline V gene sequence: CDR1 SGHKS, CDR2 YYEKEE (reference sequence). V lost 0 bases, J lost 0 bases, and 12 bases lay in between. MiXCR, run by TCRdb on the RT-PCR reads, gives a single entry per CDR3 protein. The sample records hundreds of thousands of distinct CDR3 sequences, around 15% being singletons. This sequence joins TRBV5-5 and TRBJ1-2; D unclear. The clonotype was recovered from a human donor who was either an allogeneic HSCT recipient or a stem cell or donor lymphocyte infusion donor (not recorded which). It is not recorded whose cells these are; they may come from a transplant donor. What was sequenced was blood, either unsorted or a sorted T cell fraction (not recorded which). Here the CDR3 DNA reads TGTGCCAGCAGCTTGGCTGGTAGGACGTCTAACTATGGCTACACCTTC. The encoded protein is CASSLAGRTSNYGYTF.